A single sample gave rise to the 2 T cell receptor beta chains below, sequenced in a study of T cells in Graves' hyperthyroidism and ophthalmopathy (dated by TCRdb to 2018 to 2020). Libraries were constructed by multiplex PCR. Sequencing relied on an Illumina HiSeq 2000. Amplification of TCR beta CDR3 regions was carried out from RNA transcripts. The TCR CDR3 was subjected to a first round of RT-PCR using the HTBI primer set and the Qiagen OneStep RT-PCR kit. The raw public reads went through TCRdb reprocessing: fastp at Q25, MiXCR clone calling, in-frame beta chains kept. Each record represents a unique CDR3 protein, reported with the most common genes and DNA among its rows. The table for this sample lists approximately 490,000 distinct CDR3 sequences; approximately 23% of them were counted only once. The ten largest clones add up to about half of the sample. Input material: blood. These receptors were collected from a woman aged 70-85 years with Graves' ophthalmopathy.

There are a few counts of this clonotype. The chain combines TRBV7-2 with TRBJ2-5, with TRBD2 matching 9 bases. The CDR3 totals 15 residues. Per the germline V gene, CDR1 is SGHTA and CDR2 is FQGNSA. Losses at the gene ends were 5 bases for V and 5 bases for J; bases not matched to a gene: 9. The CDR3 region has the DNA TGTGCCAGCAGCGATGTGATTAGCGGGAGTGAGACCCAGTACTTC. It codes for CASSDVISGSETQYF.

This clonotype was seen repeatedly, ten times or more. The V call is TRBV3-1, the J call TRBJ2-7, with 8 nucleotides matching TRBD1. After removal of 3 bases from V and 5 bases from J, the junction contained 9 bases not matched to a gene. Germline V gives CDR1 LGHDT, CDR2 YNNKEL (reference sequence). CDR3 length: 15 residues. The CDR3 region is CASSQRQGAVDEQYF. CDR3 bases: TGTGCCAGCAGCCAGAGGCAGGGGGCAGTAGACGAGCAGTACTTC.